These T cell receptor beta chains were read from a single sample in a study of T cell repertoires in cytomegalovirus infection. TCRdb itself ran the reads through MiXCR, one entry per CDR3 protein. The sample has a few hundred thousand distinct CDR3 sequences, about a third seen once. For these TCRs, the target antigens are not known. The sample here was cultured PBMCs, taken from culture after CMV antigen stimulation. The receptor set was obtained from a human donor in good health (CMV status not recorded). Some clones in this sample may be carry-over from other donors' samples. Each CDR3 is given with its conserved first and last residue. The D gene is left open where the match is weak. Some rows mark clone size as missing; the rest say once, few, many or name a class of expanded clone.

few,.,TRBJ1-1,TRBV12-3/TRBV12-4,TGTGCCAGCAGTTTAGCTTTCGGGAACACTGAAGCTTTCTTT,CASSLAFGNTEAFF
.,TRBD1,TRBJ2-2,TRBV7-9,TGTGCCAGCAGGTCGACAGGGTTTACCGGGGAGCTGTTTTTT,CASRSTGFTGELFF
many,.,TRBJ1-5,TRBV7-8,TGTGCCAGCAGCCCGTTAGAGGCGACACTAAATCAGCCCCAGCATTTT,CASSPLEATLNQPQHF
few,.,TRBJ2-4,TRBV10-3,TGTGCCATCAGTGAGTCTCTCAGCGGGTTAGCCAAAAACATTCAGTACTTC,CAISESLSGLAKNIQYF
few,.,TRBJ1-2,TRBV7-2,TGTGCCAGCAGAAAGTTAGGGCTCGGCTACACCTTC,CASRKLGLGYTF
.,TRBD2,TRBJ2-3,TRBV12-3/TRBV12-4,TGTGCCAGCAGTCTCGCTAGCGGTTCTAGCACAGATACGCAGTATTTT,CASSLASGSSTDTQYF
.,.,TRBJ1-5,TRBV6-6,TGTGCCAGCAGTTACGCAAATGATCAGCCCCAGCATTTT,CASSYANDQPQHF
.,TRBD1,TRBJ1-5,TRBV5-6,TGTGCCAGCAGCTTGGCTCAGACGGGACAGGGGAATCAGCCCCAGCATTTT,CASSLAQTGQGNQPQHF
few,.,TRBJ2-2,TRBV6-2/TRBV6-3,TGTGCCAGCAGTGGGACTTACCCTAACACCGGGGAGCTGTTTTTT,CASSGTYPNTGELFF
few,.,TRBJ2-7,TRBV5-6,TGTGCCAGCAGACCTACGGGGTCCTACGAGCAGTACTTC,CASRPTGSYEQYF
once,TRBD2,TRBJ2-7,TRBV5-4,TGTGCCAGCAGCTTGGGGACTAGCGGGAAGCTCTACGAGCAGTACTTC,CASSLGTSGKLYEQYF
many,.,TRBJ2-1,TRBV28,TGTGCCAGCAGTTCGCACCGGGACACCAATGAGCAGTTCTTC,CASSSHRDTNEQFF
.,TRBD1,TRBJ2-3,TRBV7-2,TGTGCCAGCAGCTTAAACAGGGGGCAGGGCACAGATACGCAGTATTTT,CASSLNRGQGTDTQYF
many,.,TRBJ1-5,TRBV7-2,TGTGCCAGCAGCTTAGCAGTCAATCAGCCCCAGCATTTT,CASSLAVNQPQHF
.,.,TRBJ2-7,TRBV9,TGTGCCAGCAGCGTAGGTAGCGCGAGCTCCTACGAGCAGTACTTC,CASSVGSASSYEQYF
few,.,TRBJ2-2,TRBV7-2,TGTGCCAGCAGCTCGATACTAGCTGTCGGGGAGCTGTTTTTT,CASSSILAVGELFF
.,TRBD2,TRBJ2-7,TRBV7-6,TGTGCCAGCAGCCCTAGCGGGTACTCCTACGAGCAGTACTTC,CASSPSGYSYEQYF
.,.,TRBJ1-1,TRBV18,TGTGCCAGCTCACCTTACCCGACGGTGAACACTGAAGCTTTCTTT,CASSPYPTVNTEAFF
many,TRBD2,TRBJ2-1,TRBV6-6,TGTGCCAGCAGTTACGCGAGGGCTAGCGGGAAAGGTGAGCAGTTCTTC,CASSYARASGKGEQFF
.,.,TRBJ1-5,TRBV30,TGTGCCTGGAGTAGAGGGGGGATGTATCAGCCCCAGCATTTT,CAWSRGGMYQPQHF
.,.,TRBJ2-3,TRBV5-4,TGTGCCACCTCTCGAGGAGATACGCAGTATTTT,CATSRGDTQYF
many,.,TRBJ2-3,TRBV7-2,TGTGCCAGCGCTCCGACTAGCACAGATACGCAGTATTTT,CASAPTSTDTQYF
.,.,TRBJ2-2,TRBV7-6,TGTGCCAGCAGCCCCGCCCCAGGGACCGGGGAGCTGTTTTTT,CASSPAPGTGELFF
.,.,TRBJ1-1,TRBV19,TGTGCCAGTAGTACGGGGTCGGGTGAAGCTTTCTTT,CASSTGSGEAFF
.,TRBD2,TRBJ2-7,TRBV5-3,TGTGCCAGCAGCTACTGGAGTAGCGGGAGATACGAGCAGTACTTC,CASSYWSSGRYEQYF
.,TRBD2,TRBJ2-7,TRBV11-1,TGTGCCAGCAGCGAACTAGCGGGATCACCCTACGAGCAGTACTTC,CASSELAGSPYEQYF
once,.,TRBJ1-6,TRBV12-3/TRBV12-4,TGTGCCAGCAGTTTAACCGGGCGAGGGAATTCACCCCTCCACTTT,CASSLTGRGNSPLHF
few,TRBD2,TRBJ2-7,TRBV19,TGTGCCAGTAGCCCTGGGGCGTGGCTAGCGGAAAACTACGAGCAGTACTTC,CASSPGAWLAENYEQYF
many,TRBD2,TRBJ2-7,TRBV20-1,TGCAGTGCTGCCCTAGCGGGAGGGCCATACGAGCAGTACTTC,CSAALAGGPYEQYF
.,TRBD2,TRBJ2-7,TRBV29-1,TGCAGCGTTGATTTTGGGCTAGCGGGTACCTACGAGCAGTACTTC,CSVDFGLAGTYEQYF
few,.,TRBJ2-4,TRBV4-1,TGCGCCAGCAGCCAAGTGGGAAGGAGAGGGCGAGGTGGTAACATTCAGTACTTC,CASSQVGRRGRGGNIQYF
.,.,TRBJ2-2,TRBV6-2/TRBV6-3,TGTGCCAGCAGTTACGCAACCACCGGGGAGCTGTTTTTT,CASSYATTGELFF
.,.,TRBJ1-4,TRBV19,TGTGCCAGCGGGGTGGGGCGGCAGGTTTTT,CASGVGRQVF
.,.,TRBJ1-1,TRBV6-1,TGTGCCAGCAGTACAGGGTTCATCTCGGTCACTGAAGCTTTCTTT,CASSTGFISVTEAFF
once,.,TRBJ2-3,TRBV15,TGTGCCACCAGCGACGCCCTACCGTTGTGGGGTGGCACAGATACGCAGTATTTT,CATSDALPLWGGTDTQYF
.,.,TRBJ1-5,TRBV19,TGTGCCAGTAGTATCGGACACTATAGCAATCAGCCCCAGCATTTT,CASSIGHYSNQPQHF
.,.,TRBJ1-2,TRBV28,TGTGCCAGCAGTTCAGACTACAAGAGTTGGGGCTACACCTTC,CASSSDYKSWGYTF
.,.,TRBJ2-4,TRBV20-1,TGCAGTGCTAGAGTAAGGGGGAGTGCCAAAAACATTCAGTACTTC,CSARVRGSAKNIQYF
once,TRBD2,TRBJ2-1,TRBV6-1,TGTGCCAGCAGACCTTACTCCGGGACTAGCGGACGCTCCTACAATGAGCAGTTCTTC,CASRPYSGTSGRSYNEQFF
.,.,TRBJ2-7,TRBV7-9,TGTGCCAGCAACGCCGAAAGCTACGAGCAGTACTTC,CASNAESYEQYF
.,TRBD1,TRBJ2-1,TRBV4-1,TGCGCCAGCAGCCAGCGTCGACAGGGGCCGAGCGACAATGAGCAGTTCTTC,CASSQRRQGPSDNEQFF
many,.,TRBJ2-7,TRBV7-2,TGTGCCAGCAGCACCCTCGCCGAGCAGTACTTC,CASSTLAEQYF
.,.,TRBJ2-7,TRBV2,TGTGCCAGCAGTGAAGTGGGGGTCAGGGACGAGCAGTACTTC,CASSEVGVRDEQYF
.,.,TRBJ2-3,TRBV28,TGTGCCAGCAGTTTATCGCGAAGAAACACAGATACGCAGTATTTT,CASSLSRRNTDTQYF
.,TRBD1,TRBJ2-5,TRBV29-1,TGCAGCGTGAACAGGGGGCTGGAGGAGACCCAGTACTTC,CSVNRGLEETQYF
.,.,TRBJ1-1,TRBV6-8,TGTGCCAGCAGTTCTCCGGGGGCGGGCACTGAAGCTTTCTTT,CASSSPGAGTEAFF
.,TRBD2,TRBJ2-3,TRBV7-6,TGTGCCAGCAGCTCGAGCGGGAGGGCAGATACGCAGTATTTT,CASSSSGRADTQYF
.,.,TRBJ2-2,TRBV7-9,TGTGCCAGCAGCTTAGTGGACTCTTTAAACATGAACACCGGGGAGCTGTTTTTT,CASSLVDSLNMNTGELFF
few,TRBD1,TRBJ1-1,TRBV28,TGTGCCAGCAGGATCAGGGGGTTGGGCACTGAAGCTTTCTTT,CASRIRGLGTEAFF
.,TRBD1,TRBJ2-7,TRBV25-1,TGTGCCAGCAGAGGGACAGTCTCCTACGAGCAGTACTTC,CASRGTVSYEQYF
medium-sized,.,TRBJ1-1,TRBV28,TGTGCCAGCAGTCCCCCTCGCGGGCGACTGGCTGAAGCTTTCTTT,CASSPPRGRLAEAFF
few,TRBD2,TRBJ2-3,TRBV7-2,TGTGCCAGCAGCTTAGTAGCGTTCCTAGCGGGACGTAGCACAGATACGCAGTATTTT,CASSLVAFLAGRSTDTQYF
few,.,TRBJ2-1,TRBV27,TGTGCCAGCAGTTTATTAACAGGGTCTCCCTACAATGAGCAGTTCTTC,CASSLLTGSPYNEQFF